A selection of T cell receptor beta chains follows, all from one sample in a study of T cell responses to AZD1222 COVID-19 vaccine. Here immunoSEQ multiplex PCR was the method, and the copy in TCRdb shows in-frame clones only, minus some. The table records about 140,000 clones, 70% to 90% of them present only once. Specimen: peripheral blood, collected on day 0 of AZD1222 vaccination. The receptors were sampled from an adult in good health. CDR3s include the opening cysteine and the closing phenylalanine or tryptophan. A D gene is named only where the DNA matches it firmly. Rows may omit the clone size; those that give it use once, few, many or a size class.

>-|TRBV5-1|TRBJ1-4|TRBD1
TGCGCCAGCAGCGGACAGGGAAGTGTCCCGGAAAAACTGTTTTTT
CASSGQGSVPEKLFF
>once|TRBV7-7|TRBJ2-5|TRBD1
TGTGCTAGCAGCTTGGGACAGGGCCAAGAGACCCAGTACTTC
CASSLGQGQETQYF
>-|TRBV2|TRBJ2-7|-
TGTGCCAGCAGCTCAGGCAGGCTCCAGCTCGAGCAGTACTTC
CASSSGRLQLEQYF
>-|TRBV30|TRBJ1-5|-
TGTGCCTGGAGTGGGGTTAATAGCAATCAGCCCCAGCATTTT
CAWSGVNSNQPQHF
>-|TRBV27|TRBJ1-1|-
TGTGCCAGCAGTTCAGGCGGGAAGGGGGTAGGTGAAGCTTTCTTT
CASSSGGKGVGEAFF
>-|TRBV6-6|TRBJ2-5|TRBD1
TGTGCCAGCAGCCCTTTGACAGGGGGCCATGAGACCCAGTACTTC
CASSPLTGGHETQYF
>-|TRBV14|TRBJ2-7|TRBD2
TGTGCCAGCAGCCTAGGACTAGCGGGAACATACGAGCAGTACTTC
CASSLGLAGTYEQYF
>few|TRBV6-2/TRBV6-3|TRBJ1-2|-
TGTGCCAGCAGTTTTCCGGGGAGAGGTTTCGGCTACACCTTC
CASSFPGRGFGYTF
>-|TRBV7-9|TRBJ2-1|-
TGTGCCAGCAGCTTAGGTTCAGAGGCCAATGAGCAGTTCTTC
CASSLGSEANEQFF
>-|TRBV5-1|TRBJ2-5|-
TGCGCCAGCAGCTTGGGGCGGGCCCCAGAGACCCAGTACTTC
CASSLGRAPETQYF
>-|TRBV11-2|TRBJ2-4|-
TGTGCCAGCAGCTTCGGCCTAGCCAAAAACATTCAGTACTTC
CASSFGLAKNIQYF
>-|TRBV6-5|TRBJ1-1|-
TGTGCCATCGGGCCCTACGAGGGCACTGAAGCTTTCTTT
CAIGPYEGTEAFF
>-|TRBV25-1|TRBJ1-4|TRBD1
TGTGCCAGCCAGGGGGTTAATGAAAAACTGTTTTTT
CASQGVNEKLFF
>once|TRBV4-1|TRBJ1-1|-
TGCGCCAGCAGCCCGGAACCGGGCCGATTCGTAGAGACTGAAGCTTTCTTT
CASSPEPGRFVETEAFF
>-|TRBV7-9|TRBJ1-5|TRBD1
TGTGCCAGCAGCTTAGGGACAGGGGGTTATAGCAATCAGCCCCAGCATTTT
CASSLGTGGYSNQPQHF
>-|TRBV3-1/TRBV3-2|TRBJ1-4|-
TGTGCCAGCAGCCAAGCGGCAGGTGGCGAAAAACTGTTTTTT
CASSQAAGGEKLFF
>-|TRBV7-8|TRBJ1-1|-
TGTGCCAGCGGCCGGGGGCGGAACACTGAAGCTTTCTTT
CASGRGRNTEAFF
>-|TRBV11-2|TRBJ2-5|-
TGTGCCAGCAGCTTAGCAGGGATGGGGGAGACCCAGTACTTC
CASSLAGMGETQYF
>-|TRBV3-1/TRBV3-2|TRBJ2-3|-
TGTGCCAGCAGCCATTACTTAGCCCCTAGCACAGATACGCAGTATTTT
CASSHYLAPSTDTQYF
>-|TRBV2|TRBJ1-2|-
TGTGCCAGCAGTGTGATAATGGGCGACAACTATGGCTACACCTTC
CASSVIMGDNYGYTF
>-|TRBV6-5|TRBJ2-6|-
TGTGCCAGCAACGAAAGGGGGACTGGGGCCAACGTCCTGACTTTC
CASNERGTGANVLTF
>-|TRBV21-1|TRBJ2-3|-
TGTGCCAGCAGCACGGTAACAGATACGCAGTATTTT
CASSTVTDTQYF
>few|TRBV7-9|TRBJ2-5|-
TGTGCCAGCAGCCCTGGACAGTTGGAGACCCAGTACTTC
CASSPGQLETQYF
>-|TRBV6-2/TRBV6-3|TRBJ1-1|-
TGTGCCAGCAGTTATTCCCTAGGGCGGTCCACTGAAGCTTTCTTT
CASSYSLGRSTEAFF
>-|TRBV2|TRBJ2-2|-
TGTGCCAGCAGTGAAATGCCCTCCGGGGAGCTGTTTTTT
CASSEMPSGELFF
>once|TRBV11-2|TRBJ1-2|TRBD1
TGTGCCAGCAGCCGCGACAGGGGAGTGGGGGGCTACACCTTC
CASSRDRGVGGYTF
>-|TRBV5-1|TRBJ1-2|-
TGCGCCAGCAGCTTGACGGGGAAGGGAGACTATGGCTACACCTTC
CASSLTGKGDYGYTF
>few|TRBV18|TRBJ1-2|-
TGTGCCAGCTCACGAGAAGTATCCAGGGTAGGAAGCTATGGCTACACCTTC
CASSREVSRVGSYGYTF
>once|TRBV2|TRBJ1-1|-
TGTGCCAGCAGTGATCCAGGGGTAAAGGACACTGAAGCTTTCTTT
CASSDPGVKDTEAFF
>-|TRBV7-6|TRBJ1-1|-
TGTGCCAGCAGCTTAGAAAGGGGGTCGGGGATGAACACTGAAGCTTTCTTT
CASSLERGSGMNTEAFF
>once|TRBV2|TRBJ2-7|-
TGTGCCACCAACGAGCAGTACTTC
CATNEQYF
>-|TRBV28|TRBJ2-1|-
TGTGCCAGCAGTTTTATCGGGGGGCCGTACAATGAGCAGTTCTTC
CASSFIGGPYNEQFF
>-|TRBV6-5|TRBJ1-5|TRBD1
TGTGCCAGCAGCGGTGGGACAGAGGACAATCAGCCCCAGCATTTT
CASSGGTEDNQPQHF
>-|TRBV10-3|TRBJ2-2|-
TGTGCCATCAGCGCCCCGGGAAAATCCCCCGGGGAGCTGTTTTTT
CAISAPGKSPGELFF
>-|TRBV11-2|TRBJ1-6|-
TGTGCCAGCAGCTTAGAGGTCGGTTCACCCCTCCACTTT
CASSLEVGSPLHF
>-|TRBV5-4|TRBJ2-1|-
TGTGCCAGCAGCCCTAAAATCAATGAGCAGTTCTTC
CASSPKINEQFF
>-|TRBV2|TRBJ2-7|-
TGTGCCAGCAGTGAAAGCAGCCGGGGGCGTTGGGGCGAGCAGTACTTC
CASSESSRGRWGEQYF
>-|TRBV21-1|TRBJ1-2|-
TGTGCCAGCAGCAAGGTGGCGGGGGATGGCTACACCTTC
CASSKVAGDGYTF
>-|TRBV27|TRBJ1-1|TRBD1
TGTGCCAGCAGTACCCTGACAGGGGTTAACACTGAAGCTTTCTTT
CASSTLTGVNTEAFF
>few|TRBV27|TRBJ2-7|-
TGTGCCAGCAGTCCCTGGACAGAGGAGGGTGCGTACTTC
CASSPWTEEGAYF
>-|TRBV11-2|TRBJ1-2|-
TGTGCCAGCAGCTTTGACAGGACAAACTATGGCTACACCTTC
CASSFDRTNYGYTF
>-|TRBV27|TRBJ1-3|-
TGTGCCAGCAGTTTATCGAGTTTCCCCCCCGCTGGAAACACCATATATTTT
CASSLSSFPPAGNTIYF
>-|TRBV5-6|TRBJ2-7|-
TGTGCCAGCAGCTTCCCAGGTAGCTTCGAGCAGTACTTC
CASSFPGSFEQYF
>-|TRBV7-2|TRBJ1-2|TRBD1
TGTGCCAGCAGCAAATCCAGACAGGGAAATAACTATGGCTACACCTTC
CASSKSRQGNNYGYTF
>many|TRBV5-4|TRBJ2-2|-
TGTGCCAGCAGCTTATTCTCGGGCCCCGGGGAGCTGTTTTTT
CASSLFSGPGELFF
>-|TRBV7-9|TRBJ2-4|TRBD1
TGTGCCAGCAGCTTAGTAACAGGGGGCGCCAAAAACATTCAGTACTTC
CASSLVTGGAKNIQYF
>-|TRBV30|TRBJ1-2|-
TGTGCCTGGAGTAGAGAGGACTCGCAGGCCCATGGCTACACCTTC
CAWSREDSQAHGYTF
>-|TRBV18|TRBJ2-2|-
TGTGCCAGCTCACCCGGCCAACAGGCCCTTTCCCGGGAGCTGTTTTTT
CASSPGQQALSRELFF
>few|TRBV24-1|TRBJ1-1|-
TGTGCCACCAGTGAAAAACAGGGCTACGTAGCTTTCTTT
CATSEKQGYVAFF
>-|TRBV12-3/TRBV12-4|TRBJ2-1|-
TGTGCCAGCAGTTCCAACTCCTACAATGAGCAGTTCTTC
CASSSNSYNEQFF
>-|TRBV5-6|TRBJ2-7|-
TGTGCCAGCAGCTTGGGCAGCTCCTACGAGCAGTACTTC
CASSLGSSYEQYF
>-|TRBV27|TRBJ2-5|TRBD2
TGTGCCAGCAGTTTATGGGGACTAGCGGGGGGGCCAGGTGAGACCCAGTACTTC
CASSLWGLAGGPGETQYF
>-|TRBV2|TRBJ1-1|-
TGTGCCAGCAGTGTTCAAGGGGCGAACACTGAAGCTTTCTTT
CASSVQGANTEAFF
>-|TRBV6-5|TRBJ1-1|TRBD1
TGTGCCAGCAGTTACCGGACAGGGGGTACTGAAGCTTTCTTT
CASSYRTGGTEAFF
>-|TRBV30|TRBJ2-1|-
TGTGCCTGGACTTTGGGGTTTTCTAACAATGAGCAGTTCTTC
CAWTLGFSNNEQFF
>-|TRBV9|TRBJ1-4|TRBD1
TGTGCCAGCAGCAGAGGACAGGTGCCAAATGAAAAACTGTTTTTT
CASSRGQVPNEKLFF
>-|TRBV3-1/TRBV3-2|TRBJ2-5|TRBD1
TGTGCCAGCAGCCAAGTTCAGGGGGCTAAGACCCAGTACTTC
CASSQVQGAKTQYF
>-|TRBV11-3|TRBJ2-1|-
TGTGCCAGCAGCCCACCTGGGGGGAATGAGCAGTTCTTC
CASSPPGGNEQFF
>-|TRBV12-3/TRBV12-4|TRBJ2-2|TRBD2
TGTGCCAGCAGTTGGGGAGGGACCGGGGAGCTGTTTTTT
CASSWGGTGELFF